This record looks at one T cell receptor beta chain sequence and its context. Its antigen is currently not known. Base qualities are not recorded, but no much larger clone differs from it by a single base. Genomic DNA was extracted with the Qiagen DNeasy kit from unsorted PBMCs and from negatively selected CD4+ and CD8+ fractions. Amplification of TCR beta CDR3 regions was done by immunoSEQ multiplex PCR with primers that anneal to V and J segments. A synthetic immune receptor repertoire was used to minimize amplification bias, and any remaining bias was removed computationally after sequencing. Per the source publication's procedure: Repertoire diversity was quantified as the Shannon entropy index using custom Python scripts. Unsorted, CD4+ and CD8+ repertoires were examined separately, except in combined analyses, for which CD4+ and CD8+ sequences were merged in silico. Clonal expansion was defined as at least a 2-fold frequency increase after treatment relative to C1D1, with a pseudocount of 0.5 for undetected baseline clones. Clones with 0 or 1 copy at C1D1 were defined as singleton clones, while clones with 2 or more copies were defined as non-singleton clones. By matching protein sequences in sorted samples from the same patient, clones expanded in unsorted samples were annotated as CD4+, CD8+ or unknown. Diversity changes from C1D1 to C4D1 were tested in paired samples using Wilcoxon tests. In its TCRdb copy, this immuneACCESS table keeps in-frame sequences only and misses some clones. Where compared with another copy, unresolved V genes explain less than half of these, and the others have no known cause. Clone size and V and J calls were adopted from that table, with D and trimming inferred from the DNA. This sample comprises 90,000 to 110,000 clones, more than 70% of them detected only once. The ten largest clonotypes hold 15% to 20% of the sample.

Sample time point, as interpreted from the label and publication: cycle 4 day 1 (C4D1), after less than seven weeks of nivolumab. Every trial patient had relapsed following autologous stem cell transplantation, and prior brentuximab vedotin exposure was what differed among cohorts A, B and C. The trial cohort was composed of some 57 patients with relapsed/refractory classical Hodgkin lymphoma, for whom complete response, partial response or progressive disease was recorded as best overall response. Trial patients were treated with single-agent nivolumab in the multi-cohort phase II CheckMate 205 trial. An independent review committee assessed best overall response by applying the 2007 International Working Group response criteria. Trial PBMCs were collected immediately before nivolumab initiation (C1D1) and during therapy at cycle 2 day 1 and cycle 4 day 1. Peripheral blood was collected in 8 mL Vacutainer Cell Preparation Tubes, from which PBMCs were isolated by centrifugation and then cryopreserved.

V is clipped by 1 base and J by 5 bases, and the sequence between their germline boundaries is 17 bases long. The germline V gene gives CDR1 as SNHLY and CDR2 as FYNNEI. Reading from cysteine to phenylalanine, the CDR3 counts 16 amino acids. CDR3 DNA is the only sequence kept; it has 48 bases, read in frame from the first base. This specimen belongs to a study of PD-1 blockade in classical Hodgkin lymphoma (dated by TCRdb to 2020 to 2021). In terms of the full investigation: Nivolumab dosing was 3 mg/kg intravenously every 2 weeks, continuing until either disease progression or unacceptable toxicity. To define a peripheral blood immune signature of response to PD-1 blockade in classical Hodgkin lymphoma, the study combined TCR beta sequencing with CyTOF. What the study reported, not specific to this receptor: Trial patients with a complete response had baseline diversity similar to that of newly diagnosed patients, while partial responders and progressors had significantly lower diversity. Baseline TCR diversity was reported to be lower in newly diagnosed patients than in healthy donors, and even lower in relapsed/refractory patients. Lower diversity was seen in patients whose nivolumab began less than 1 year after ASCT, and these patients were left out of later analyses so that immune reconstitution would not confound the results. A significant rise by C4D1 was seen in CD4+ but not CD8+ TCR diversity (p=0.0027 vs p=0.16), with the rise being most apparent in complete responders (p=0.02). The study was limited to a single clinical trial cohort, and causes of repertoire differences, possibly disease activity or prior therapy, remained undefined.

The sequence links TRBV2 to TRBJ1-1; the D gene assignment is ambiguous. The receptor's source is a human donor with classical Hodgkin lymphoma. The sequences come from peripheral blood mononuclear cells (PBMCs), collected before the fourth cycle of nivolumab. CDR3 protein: CASSEVMSEASTEAFF. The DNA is TGTGCCAGCAGTGAAGTAATGTCAGAGGCTTCGACTGAAGCTTTCTTT.